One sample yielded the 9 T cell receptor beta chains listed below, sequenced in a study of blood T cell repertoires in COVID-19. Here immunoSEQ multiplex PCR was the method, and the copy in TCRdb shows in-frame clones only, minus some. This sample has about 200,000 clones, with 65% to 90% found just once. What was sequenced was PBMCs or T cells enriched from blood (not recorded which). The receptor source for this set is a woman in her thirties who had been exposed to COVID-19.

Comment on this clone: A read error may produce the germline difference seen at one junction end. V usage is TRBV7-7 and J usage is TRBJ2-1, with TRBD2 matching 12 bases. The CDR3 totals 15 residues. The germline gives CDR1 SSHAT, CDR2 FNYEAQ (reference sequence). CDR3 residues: CASSLASGGAYEQFF. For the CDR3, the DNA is TGTGCTAGCAGCTTAGCTAGCGGGGGGGCCTATGAGCAGTTCTTC.

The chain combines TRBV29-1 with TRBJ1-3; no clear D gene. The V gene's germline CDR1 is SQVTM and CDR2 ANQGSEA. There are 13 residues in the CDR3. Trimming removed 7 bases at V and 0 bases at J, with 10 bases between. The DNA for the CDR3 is TGCAGCGCCCGACTGAGCTCTGGAAACACCATATATTTT. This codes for CSARLSSGNTIYF.

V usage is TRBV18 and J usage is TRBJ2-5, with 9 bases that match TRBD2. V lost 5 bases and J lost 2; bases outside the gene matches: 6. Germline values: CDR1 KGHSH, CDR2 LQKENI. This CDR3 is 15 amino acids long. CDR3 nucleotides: TGTGCCAGCTCAACCCTAGCGGGGCAACAAGAGACCCAGTACTTC. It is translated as CASSTLAGQQETQYF.

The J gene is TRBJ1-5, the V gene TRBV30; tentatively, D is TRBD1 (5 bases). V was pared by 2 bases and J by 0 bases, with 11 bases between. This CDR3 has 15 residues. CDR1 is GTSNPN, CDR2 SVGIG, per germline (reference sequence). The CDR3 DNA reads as TGTGCCTGGAGTCAGGGAACCCATAGCAATCAGCCCCAGCATTTT. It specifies CAWSQGTHSNQPQHF.

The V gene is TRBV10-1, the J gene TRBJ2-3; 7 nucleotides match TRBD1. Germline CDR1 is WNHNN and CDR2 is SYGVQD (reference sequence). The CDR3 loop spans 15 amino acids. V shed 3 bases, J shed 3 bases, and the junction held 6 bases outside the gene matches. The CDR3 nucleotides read TGCGCCAGCAGTGATGGTAGGGACAGTACAGATACGCAGTATTTT. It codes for CASSDGRDSTDTQYF.

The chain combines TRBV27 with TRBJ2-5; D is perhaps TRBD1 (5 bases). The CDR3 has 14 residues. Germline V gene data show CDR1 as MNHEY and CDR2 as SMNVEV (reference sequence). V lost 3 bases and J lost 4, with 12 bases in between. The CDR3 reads CASSFGVQGETQYF. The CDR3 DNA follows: TGTGCCAGCAGTTTTGGGGTTCAGGGAGAGACCCAGTACTTC.

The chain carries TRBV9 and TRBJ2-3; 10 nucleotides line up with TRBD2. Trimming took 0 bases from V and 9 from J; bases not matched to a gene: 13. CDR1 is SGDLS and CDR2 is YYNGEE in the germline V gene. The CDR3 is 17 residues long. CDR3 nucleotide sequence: TGTGCCAGCAGCGTAGGAGTTAGCGGGGGGACCACAGGGACGCAGTATTTT. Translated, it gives CASSVGVSGGTTGTQYF. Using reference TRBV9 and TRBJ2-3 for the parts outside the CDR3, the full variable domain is DSGVTQTPKHLITATGQRVTLRCSPRSGDLSVYWYQQSLDQGLQFLIQYYNGEERAKGNILERFSAQQFPDLHSELNLSSLELGDSALYFCASSVGVSGGTTGTQYFGPGTRLTVL.

The DNA for the CDR3 is TGTGCCAGCAGGCGGGGGGATGGTACTGAAGCTTTCTTT. Translating it yields CASRRGDGTEAFF. This chain links TRBV11-3 with TRBJ1-1; TRBD1 is a possible D gene (5 bases). This CDR3 has 13 amino acids. Trimming removed 6 bases from V and 5 bases from J, with 13 bases in between. From germline, CDR1 is SGHNT and CDR2 YENEEA.

CDR3 protein: CASSLEGRQPQHF. The DNA for the CDR3 is TGTGCCAGCAGTTTAGAGGGGCGCCAGCCCCAGCATTTT. The chain joins TRBV12-3 or TRBV12-4 to TRBJ1-5; weak D call: TRBD1 (5 bases). The CDR3 runs 13 residues. Trimming cost V 1 base and J 7 bases, with 8 bases left between them.